This T cell receptor beta chain was recovered during a study of blood T cell repertoires in COVID-19. In the study overall: From the United States, Italy and Spain came samples of acute and convalescent COVID-19. In each case, the material was cDNA or gDNA derived from T cells, B-cell-depleted T cells, or PBMCs.

In the original processing: Using reference gene primer amplification, nucleated cell counts were estimated. Profiled with immunoSEQ multiplex PCR; TCRdb holds only in-frame clones, not every one. The D gene and trimming were derived from the DNA, and the V and J assignments and clone size from that table. Of about 200,000 clones listed, 70% to 90% are singletons. CDR3 length: 16 amino acids. V lost 5 bases to trimming and J lost 7 bases, with 21 bases between them. The germline gives CDR1 LNHDA, CDR2 SQIVND (reference sequence). The sequence came from a man between 60 and 75 years old with acute or convalescent COVID-19. The sequencing input was peripheral blood. The chain employs TRBV19 and TRBJ2-1; weak D call: TRBD2 (5 bases). The CDR3 nucleotides read TGTGCCAGTAGTCCTTCCTTAGAGCGGAGAAGAAATGAGCAGTTCTTC. Amino acid sequence: CASSPSLERRRNEQFF.